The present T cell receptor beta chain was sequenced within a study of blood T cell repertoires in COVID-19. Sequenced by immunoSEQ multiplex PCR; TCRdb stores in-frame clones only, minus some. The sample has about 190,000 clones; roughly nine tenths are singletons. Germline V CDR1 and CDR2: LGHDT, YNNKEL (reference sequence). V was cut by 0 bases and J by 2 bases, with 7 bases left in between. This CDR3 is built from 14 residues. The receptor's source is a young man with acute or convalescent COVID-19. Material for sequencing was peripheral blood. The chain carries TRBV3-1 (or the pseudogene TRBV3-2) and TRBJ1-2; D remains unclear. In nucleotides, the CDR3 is TGTGCCAGCAGCCAAGATAACAGAAACTATGGCTACACCTTC. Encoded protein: CASSQDNRNYGYTF.